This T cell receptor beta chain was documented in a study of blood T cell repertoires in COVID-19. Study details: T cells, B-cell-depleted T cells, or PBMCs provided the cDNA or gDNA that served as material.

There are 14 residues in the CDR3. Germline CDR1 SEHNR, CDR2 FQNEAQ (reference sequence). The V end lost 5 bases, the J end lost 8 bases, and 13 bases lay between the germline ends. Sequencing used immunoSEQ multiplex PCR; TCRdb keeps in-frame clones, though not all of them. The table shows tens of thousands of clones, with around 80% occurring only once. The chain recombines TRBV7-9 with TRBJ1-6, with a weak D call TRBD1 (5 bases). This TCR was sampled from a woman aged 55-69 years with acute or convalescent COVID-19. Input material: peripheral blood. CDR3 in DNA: TGTGCCAGCAGCCAAAGCAGGGTGGATTCACCCCTCCACTTT. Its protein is CASSQSRVDSPLHF.